This T cell receptor beta chain was recovered during a study of identical twins. Template switching introduced a universal primer site, and the cDNA bore unique molecular identifiers. Each CDR3 protein is one row after TCRdb ran MiXCR on the 5' RACE reads. The sample holds some 900,000 distinct CDR3 sequences, roughly an eighth seen once. The V gene's germline CDR1 is MNHEY and CDR2 SVGAGI. Between the trimmed V and J ends, which lost 4 bases and 4 bases, there was a span of 8 bases. This CDR3 has 13 residues. This clonotype was observed many times. This sample also appeared in a second study, on yellow fever vaccine responses in identical twins.

What was sequenced was PBMCs. The sequence was obtained from a woman under 30 in good health. This chain connects TRBV6-5 to TRBJ1-5; D gene unclear. CDR3 bases: TGTGCCAGCAGTTCATTGAATAATCAGCCCCAGCATTTT. Translated: CASSSLNNQPQHF.